The rows below give T cell receptor beta chains drawn from one sample of a study of blood T cell repertoires in COVID-19. The method was immunoSEQ multiplex PCR; TCRdb's version includes in-frame clones alone and lacks a portion of them. The table lists 300,000 to 400,000 clones, less than 85% of them singletons, with 1.9% in the top ten. Input material: PBMCs or T cells enriched from blood (not recorded which). The receptors were gathered from a woman in her 30s who had been exposed to COVID-19. Both conserved end residues are part of each CDR3. D genes are given only for firm matches. Rows give clone size only sometimes, using once, few, many, or a class for an expanded clone.

clone size,J gene,D gene,V gene,CDR3 DNA,CDR3 protein
-,TRBJ2-5,TRBD1,TRBV4-1,TGCGCCAGCAGTAGGTCAGGGGGCGGACAAGAGACCCAGTACTTC,CASSRSGGGQETQYF
-,TRBJ2-5,TRBD1,TRBV6-5,TGTGCCAGCAGCTTACAGGACAGGGACCAAGAGACCCAGTACTTC,CASSLQDRDQETQYF
-,TRBJ2-1,TRBD1,TRBV4-3,TGCGCCAGCAGCCAGACCGGACAGGGTGTCTTCCATGAGCAGTTCTTC,CASSQTGQGVFHEQFF
-,TRBJ1-5,-,TRBV24-1,TGTGCCACCAGGGGCGGGATGAATCAGCCCCAGCATTTT,CATRGGMNQPQHF
-,TRBJ1-2,-,TRBV5-1,TGCGCCAGCAGCTTGTCAGGCGGGGTCTATGGCTACACCTTC,CASSLSGGVYGYTF
once,TRBJ2-7,TRBD1,TRBV4-1,TGCGCCAGCAGCCGCCCCGGGACAGCCTCCTACGAGCAGTACTTC,CASSRPGTASYEQYF
-,TRBJ2-5,TRBD1,TRBV19,TGTGCCAGTAGTACCGACAGGGGGCTTTCCCAAGAGACCCAGTACTTC,CASSTDRGLSQETQYF
-,TRBJ1-1,TRBD1,TRBV6-2/TRBV6-3,TGTGCCAGCAGTTACTCGGGACAGGGATTCATGAACACTGAAGCTTTCTTT,CASSYSGQGFMNTEAFF
-,TRBJ1-2,TRBD1,TRBV19,TGTGCCAGTAGAACGGGACAGATCCCTATGGGCTACACCTTC,CASRTGQIPMGYTF
-,TRBJ1-2,TRBD1,TRBV10-3,TGTGCCATCAGCCTTACTCTTGGGACAGCAGGAGGCTACACCTTC,CAISLTLGTAGGYTF
-,TRBJ2-2,-,TRBV7-2,TGTGCCAGCAGCTTAGCAACAGGGTCCGGGGAGCTGTTTTTT,CASSLATGSGELFF
-,TRBJ1-2,TRBD1,TRBV28,TGTGCCAGCATCAGGACAGGTCTCGACTATGGCTACACCTTC,CASIRTGLDYGYTF
-,TRBJ2-5,TRBD2,TRBV3-1/TRBV3-2,TGTGCCAGCAGTTCCGGGACTAGCAGCCAAGAGACCCAGTACTTC,CASSSGTSSQETQYF
few,TRBJ2-1,-,TRBV7-9,TGTGCCAGCAGCTCCAAACGACTAGAAAACAATGAGCAGTTCTTC,CASSSKRLENNEQFF